This T cell receptor beta chain derives from a study of T cell changes during pregnancy in multiple sclerosis. Generated by immunoSEQ multiplex PCR, the TCRdb table keeps only in-frame clones and is missing some. The data show about 89,000 clones, around 94% seen once. With 2 bases removed from V and 4 bases from J, the gap between germline ends came to 15 bases. The CDR3 has 15 amino acids. Germline V gives CDR1 SGHRS, CDR2 YFSETQ. The sample was peripheral blood, taken after pregnancy. This chain uses TRBV5-1 with TRBJ2-5; D call uncertain. The clonotype was recovered from a female donor in good health, enrolled as a control in a pregnancy study. CDR3 sequence: CASSFTPTSGETQYF. Here the CDR3 DNA reads TGCGCCAGCAGCTTCACCCCAACGTCCGGAGAGACCCAGTACTTC.